Presented here are 25 T cell receptor beta chains from one specimen sequenced in a study of regulatory T cells in long-lasting Graves disease. Arm-PCR with iRepertoire HTBI primers amplified the CDR3 regions for these TCR beta libraries. Each CDR3 protein gets one entry after TCRdb re-called the multiplex PCR reads with MiXCR. The table includes roughly 450,000 distinct CDR3 sequences, approximately 22% detected once. Indicated time point: persistent/refractory GD, antithyroid drugs over 5 years with positive TRAb. PBMCs were the source of the RNA used for TCR sequencing. Sequencing was performed on peripheral blood mononuclear cells (PBMCs), taken when the disease was refractory, from a patient treated with antithyroid drugs. The receptors originated from a female donor with Graves disease.

This clonotype came up a few times. The rearrangement joins TRBV19 to TRBJ2-7; D ambiguous. Germline CDR1 and CDR2: LNHDA and SQIVND (reference sequence). Trimming removed 5 bases at V and 5 bases at J, with 13 bases between. This CDR3 comprises 13 residues. As DNA, the CDR3 is TGTGCCAGTAGTGATGGACCCCCGGACGAGCAGTACTTC. Protein product: CASSDGPPDEQYF. The full variable domain, in which reference TRBV19 and TRBJ2-7 provide the parts outside the CDR3, is DGGITQSPKYLFRKEGQNVTLSCEQNLNHDAMYWYRQDPGQGLRLIYYSQIVNDFQKGDIAEGYSVSREKKESFPLTVTSAQKNPTAFYLCASSDGPPDEQYFGPGTRLTVT.

This clonotype has only a few counts. This may be a read error: a much more frequent sequence differs by one nucleotide. The chain has TRBV28 and TRBJ2-5, with D unresolved. CDR3 length: 14 amino acids. Trimming removed 8 bases from V and 6 bases from J, with 19 bases in between. Germline CDR1 is MDHEN and CDR2 is SYDVKM. CDR3 in amino acids: CASGTPKEPKTQYF. The CDR3 bases are TGTGCCAGCGGTACACCGAAGGAACCTAAGACCCAGTACTTC.

This clonotype showed up many times. The CDR3 DNA reads as TGCGCCAGCAGCTTGGACGGGGGACTATTTTATGGCTACACCTTC. Amino acids: CASSLDGGLFYGYTF. The chain recombines TRBV5-1 with TRBJ1-2; D possibly corresponds to TRBD1 (5 bases). The CDR3 extends over 15 amino acids. Per germline, CDR1 SGHRS and CDR2 YFSETQ. Trimming removed 0 bases from V and 5 bases from J, with 14 bases in between.

The V call is TRBV5-8, the J call TRBJ1-2, with D uncertain. In germline, CDR1 is SGHTS, CDR2 YDEGEE. The CDR3 consists of 14 residues. V was pared by 3 bases and J by 1 base, with 10 bases between. The DNA of the CDR3 is TGTGCCAGCAGCTCACTCGACAATAACTATGGCTACACCTTC. Its translation is CASSSLDNNYGYTF.

The chain employs TRBV28 and TRBJ1-6; D remains ambiguous. Trimming left V 7 bases short and J 0 bases short, with 13 bases between. Germline CDR1 and CDR2: MDHEN and SYDVKM. CDR3 length equals 16 residues. CDR3 coding DNA: TGTGCCAGCACCTGGATCGGGAGCTCCTATAATTCACCCCTCCACTTT. Its translation is CASTWIGSSYNSPLHF.

This clonotype appeared many times. The chain uses TRBV10-3 and TRBJ2-7, with D tentatively TRBD1 (5 bases). The length of the CDR3 is 15 residues. Germline loops: CDR1 ENHRY, CDR2 SYGVKD. Trimming left V 4 bases short and J 3 bases short, with 16 bases between. The CDR3 DNA follows: TGTGCCATCAGTGGGGGCTCCAGGGCAGACTACGAGCAGTACTTC. It yields the protein CAISGGSRADYEQYF.

This clonotype was picked up many times. The chain is built from TRBV12-3 or TRBV12-4 and TRBJ2-2; D gene uncertain. There are 13 residues in the CDR3. Trimming pared 6 bases from V and 5 bases from J, leaving 10 bases between. In nucleotides, the CDR3 is TGTGCCAGCAGCTCCTCAAGAACCGGGGAGCTGTTTTTT. Its translation is CASSSSRTGELFF.

This clonotype appeared a few times. The V and J genes are TRBV15 and TRBJ2-7, with D perhaps TRBD1 or TRBD2 (5 bases each). CDR1 is LNHNV, CDR2 YYDKDF, per germline (reference sequence). The ends were cut back, 1 base at V and 2 bases at J, with 18 bases in the middle. The CDR3 covers 17 residues. Here the CDR3 DNA reads TGTGCCACCAGCAGAGTTCCAACCGGGACGGCCGCCTACGAGCAGTACTTC. Its protein is CATSRVPTGTAAYEQYF.

To note about this clonotype: Given a much more abundant clone one base away, this may be a read error. J is TRBJ2-7 and V is TRBV3-1, with unresolved D. The CDR3 totals 14 residues. In germline, CDR1 is LGHDT, CDR2 YNNKEL (reference sequence). CDR3 DNA: TGTGCCAGCAGCCAAGAGGCCAAAAACTACGGGCAGTACTTC. This encodes CASSQEAKNYGQYF.

The rearrangement uses TRBV7-6 and TRBJ2-5, with TRBD2 as a possible D gene (7 bases). V lost 8 bases and J 5 bases, leaving 18 bases between the germline ends. The CDR3 is 14 residues long. The germline V gene encodes CDR1 SGHVS and CDR2 FNYEAQ. CDR3 in DNA: TGTGCCAGCGGCCCGGGGGCGGGAGTTGAGACCCAGTACTTC. Translating gives CASGPGAGVETQYF.

This chain uses TRBV4-1 with TRBJ2-7, with TRBD1 identical over 7 bases. Unmatched junction bases numbered 4, after V lost 0 bases and J lost 2 bases. In germline, CDR1 is MGHRA, CDR2 YSYEKL. This CDR3 region has 15 residues. CDR3 nucleotide sequence: TGCGCCAGCAGCCAAGATGAGGGGGCAGCCTACGAGCAGTACTTC. It translates to CASSQDEGAAYEQYF.

This clonotype was recorded only once. Mismatch with germline at one junction end may stem from a read error. The gene calls are TRBV11-2 and TRBJ2-3, with 15 nucleotides matching TRBD2. CDR1 and CDR2 (germline): SGHAT, FQNNGV. The CDR3 has 16 amino acids. CDR3 loop: CASSMGHPGLAGGLAF. CDR3 nucleotide sequence: TGTGCCAGCAGCATGGGACATCCGGGACTAGCGGGAGGTCTCGCTTTT.

There are a few counts of this clonotype. This chain uses TRBV5-1 with TRBJ1-1; 12 bases fit TRBD1. Germline loops: CDR1 SGHRS, CDR2 YFSETQ. With 4 bases clipped from V and 0 bases from J, the junction kept 4 bases outside the gene matches. The CDR3 is made up of 16 amino acids. CDR3 sequence: CASSVGQGAVNTEAFF. In nucleotides, the CDR3 is TGCGCCAGCAGCGTGGGACAGGGGGCTGTGAACACTGAAGCTTTCTTT.

The chain is built from TRBV30 and TRBJ1-5; weak D call: TRBD1 (5 bases). The germline V and J ends were trimmed by 4 bases and 1 base, with 11 bases remaining between them. The germline gives CDR1 GTSNPN, CDR2 SVGIG (reference sequence). CDR3 length: 14 residues. The CDR3 region has the DNA TGTGCCTGGATGGCAGGGCCCAGCAATCAGCCCCAGCATTTT. This sequence encodes CAWMAGPSNQPQHF.

The sample holds many counts of this clonotype. The V gene is TRBV28, the J gene TRBJ2-7; D remains ambiguous. The CDR3 extends over 14 amino acids. V lost 4 bases and J lost 3, with 13 bases in between. The germline V gene encodes CDR1 MDHEN and CDR2 SYDVKM. The CDR3 spells CASSSNRGRYEQYF. The CDR3 nucleotides are TGTGCCAGCAGTTCCAACCGTGGACGCTACGAGCAGTACTTC.

V usage is TRBV5-1 and J usage is TRBJ1-6; TRBD1 aligns across 8 bases. CDR1 and CDR2 (germline): SGHRS, YFSETQ. The CDR3 is 14 residues long. J lost 11 bases, V lost 4 bases, and 8 bases had no gene match. The CDR3 region has the DNA TGCGCCAGCAGCCATACAGGGGGAGACCCACCCCTCCACTTT. The encoded protein is CASSHTGGDPPLHF.

CDR3 nucleotide sequence: TGCGCCAGCACGAGAGTTGGCTCGAACACCGGGGAGCTGTTTTTT. Its protein product is CASTRVGSNTGELFF. This chain connects TRBV5-1 to TRBJ2-2; D not certain. This CDR3 comprises 15 residues. Trimming shortened V by 6 bases and J by 0 bases, and 12 bases separated the two germline ends. From germline, CDR1 is SGHRS and CDR2 YFSETQ.

Concerning this clonotype: A much larger clone lies one base from this, so it may be a read error. V is TRBV6-5 and J is TRBJ1-1; D uncertain. The germline V gene encodes CDR1 MNHEY and CDR2 SVGAGI. There are 14 residues in the CDR3. DNA of the CDR3: TGTGCCAGCAGTTACTCACGGATGAACGCTGAAGCTTTCTTT. Amino acid sequence: CASSYSRMNAEAFF.

The V and J genes are TRBV12-3 or TRBV12-4 and TRBJ1-1; D not resolved. CDR3 length equals 12 residues. Trimming stripped 2 bases from V and 5 bases from J, with 6 bases between. CDR3 nucleotides: TGTGCCAGCAGTTTACTGAGGACTGAAGCTTTCTTT. Translating it yields CASSLLRTEAFF.

The chain carries TRBV24-1 and TRBJ1-5; 7 bases align to TRBD1. Germline-derived CDR1 and CDR2 are KGHDR and SFDVKD. The CDR3 runs to 13 residues. V trimming: 3 bases; J trimming: 10 bases; junction bases outside the gene matches: 5. The CDR3 here is CATSDATGSPQHF. The CDR3 nucleotides read TGTGCCACCAGTGATGCGACAGGGAGTCCCCAGCATTTT.

This clonotype was detected many times. The chain employs TRBV6-5 and TRBJ1-2; tentatively, D is TRBD1 (6 bases). Trimming removed 1 base at V and 0 bases at J, with 18 bases between. The germline gives CDR1 MNHEY, CDR2 SVGAGI. This CDR3 comprises 18 residues. The CDR3 spells CASSYYSWTDISNYGYTF. In DNA form, the CDR3 reads TGTGCCAGCAGTTACTATTCCTGGACAGACATCTCTAACTATGGCTACACCTTC.

In its sample, this clonotype was seen once. This sequence joins TRBV19 and TRBJ2-2, with TRBD2 matching 7 bases. The CDR3 loop spans 16 amino acids. V lost 3 bases and J lost 5; bases outside the gene matches: 9. Germline V gene sequence: CDR1 LNHDA, CDR2 SQIVND (reference sequence). The CDR3 here is CASSILKGRGTGELFF. In nucleotides, the CDR3 is TGTGCCAGTAGTATCTTAAAGGGGCGGGGGACCGGGGAGCTGTTTTTT.

This chain uses TRBV20-1 with TRBJ2-5; TRBD1 aligns across 7 bases. CDR3 length: 15 residues. CDR1 DFQATT and CDR2 SNEGSKA come from the germline V gene (reference sequence). With V trimmed by 6 bases and J by 2 bases, 12 bases remained unmatched. This chain's CDR3 is CSAESPGQLQETQYF. CDR3 nucleotides: TGCAGTGCGGAATCACCGGGACAGTTGCAAGAGACCCAGTACTTC.

This chain links TRBV18 with TRBJ1-5; TRBD1 agrees at 7 bases. This CDR3 has 13 amino acids. Germline CDR1 and CDR2: KGHSH and LQKENI. V trimming: 4 bases; J trimming: 8 bases; junction bases outside the gene matches: 5. CDR3 DNA sequence: TGTGCCAGCTCACTAACAGGGGATGAGCCCCAGCATTTT. It codes for CASSLTGDEPQHF.

A note on this clonotype: This may be a read error: a much more frequent sequence differs by one nucleotide. The rearrangement links TRBV6-9 to TRBJ2-2, with D tentatively TRBD1 (5 bases). V lost 3 bases and J lost 1, with 9 bases in between. The CDR3 runs 15 residues. Germline V gene sequence: CDR1 MNHGY, CDR2 SVAAGI. The CDR3 loop reads CASSYDSVNTGELFF. The CDR3 nucleotides read TGTGCCAGCAGTTACGACAGCGTGAACACCGGGGAGCTGTTTTTT.